Given below is one T cell receptor beta chain in context. These data are taken from a study of cytomegalovirus exposure and HLA in healthy donors. The PCR ran on 60 Vbeta and 13 Jbeta primers. Generated by immunoSEQ multiplex PCR, the TCRdb table keeps only in-frame clones and is missing some. The sample has around 200,000 clones, roughly four fifths seen once. The sequence derives from a woman aged 40 to 50 in good health and CMV-seronegative. Sequenced input: PBMCs.

This CDR3 reads CASSEEGRVTDTQYF. In nucleotides, the CDR3 is TGTGCCAGCAGTGAAGAGGGCAGGGTAACAGATACGCAGTATTTT. The chain carries TRBV6-1 and TRBJ2-3; possible D gene TRBD1, 5 bases. The CDR3 extends over 15 amino acids. Deletions cut 1 base from V and 3 bases from J, with 11 bases between. Germline V gene sequence: CDR1 MNHNS, CDR2 SASEGT.